This T cell receptor (beta chain) was sequenced for a study of OX40 agonist ivuxolimab in advanced cancers. Profiling relied on immunoSEQ multiplex PCR, and the TCRdb table lists in-frame clones only, not all of them. The repertoire holds tens of thousands of clones, with 90% to 95% as singletons. Blood specimens came from baseline, cycle 4 day 1, and cycle 7 day 1. The trim removed 6 bases at V and 5 bases at J, leaving 12 bases unmatched. This CDR3 has 16 amino acids. Germline V lookup: CDR1 ENHRY, CDR2 SYGVKD. V is TRBV10-3 and J is TRBJ1-4, with 7 positions matching TRBD1. This sequence was found in an adult with an advanced solid tumor such as melanoma, head and neck, liver or kidney cancer. Sequenced here: CD4+ or CD8+ T cells sorted from blood, sampled in a trial of the OX40 agonist ivuxolimab. CDR3: CAISDSRTGGNEKLFF. In DNA, the CDR3 is TGTGCCATCAGCGACTCCCGGACAGGCGGGAATGAAAAACTGTTTTTT.